The clone carrying this T cell receptor (beta chain) was picked up many times. Its antigen is not known. The sample is drawn from a study of CD8 T cells in ankylosing spondylitis. V was clipped by 5 bases and J by 3 bases, with 16 bases between them. CDR1 is MNHNS and CDR2 is SASEGT in the germline V gene. The CDR3 runs 15 residues. Whole-study results and caveats: In synovial fluid and blood from reactive arthritis, some motif variants were previously reported. Disease-associated clones were CD8+ and fairly uncommon in peripheral blood. Blood from ankylosing spondylitis patients appeared to carry a characteristic roughly eight-variant TCR beta motif.

Quantitative 5'-RACE was performed with molecular barcodes, and it yielded the TCR beta libraries. TCRdb used MiXCR to reprocess the 5' RACE reads, holding one entry per CDR3 protein. The profile shows around 490,000 distinct CDR3 sequences, about 5.4% of them singletons. The clonotype originates from a male donor with ankylosing spondylitis. The source material was blood, either unsorted or a sorted T cell fraction (not recorded which). The chain uses TRBV6-1 and TRBJ1-1; D is perhaps TRBD1 (6 bases). The CDR3 DNA reads as TGTGCCAGCAGTCGCTATGGACAGTTTGACACTGAAGCTTTCTTT. This sequence encodes CASSRYGQFDTEAFF.